This T cell receptor (beta chain) was retrieved from a study of vaccination effects on CD4 cells after COVID-19. TCRdb's copy holds only in-frame clones and misses some; the assay was immunoSEQ multiplex PCR. The data hold 65,000 to 95,000 clones, with 60% to 85% observed a single time. On this clone itself: What it binds is unknown.

After expansion with viral peptide pools in the ViraFEST assay, antigen-specific CD4+ T cells were sequenced. Upon completion of 10 days in culture, CD4+ T cells were isolated. The vaccine given was either BNT162b2 or mRNA-1273, in two doses. V lost 0 bases and J lost 6, with 18 bases in between. Germline V gene sequence: CDR1 PRHDT, CDR2 FYEKMQ (reference sequence). This CDR3 contains 17 residues. This chain connects TRBV13 to TRBJ2-1; D is possibly TRBD2 (5 bases). The origin of this receptor is a human donor who received a COVID-19 vaccine. The sample was CD4+ T cells from PBMCs cultured with HCoV-OC43 spike peptides, taken after COVID-19 vaccination. Subset specified: HCoV-OC43 spike overlapping peptide pool stimulation. The CDR3 coding sequence is TGTGCCAGCAGCTTAGGCCCAAGGGCTAGCTGGCGCAATGAGCAGTTCTTC. It is translated as CASSLGPRASWRNEQFF.